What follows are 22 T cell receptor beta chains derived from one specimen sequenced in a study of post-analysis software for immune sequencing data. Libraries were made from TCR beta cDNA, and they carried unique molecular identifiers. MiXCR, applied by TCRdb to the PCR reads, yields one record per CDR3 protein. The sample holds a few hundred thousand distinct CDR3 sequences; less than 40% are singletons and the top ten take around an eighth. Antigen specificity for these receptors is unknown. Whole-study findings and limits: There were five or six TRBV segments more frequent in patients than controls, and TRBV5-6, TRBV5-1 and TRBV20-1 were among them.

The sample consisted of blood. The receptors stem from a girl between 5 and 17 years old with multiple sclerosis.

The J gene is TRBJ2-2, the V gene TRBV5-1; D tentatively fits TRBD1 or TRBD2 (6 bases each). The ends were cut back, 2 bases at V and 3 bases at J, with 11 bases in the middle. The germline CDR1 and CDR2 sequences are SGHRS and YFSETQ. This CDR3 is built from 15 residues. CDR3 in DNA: TGCGCCAGCAGCTTCGGGGGCGTGGACACCGGGGAGCTGTTTTTT. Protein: CASSFGGVDTGELFF. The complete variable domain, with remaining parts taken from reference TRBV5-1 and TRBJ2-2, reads KAGVTQTPRYLIKTRGQQVTLSCSPISGHRSVSWYQQTPGQGLQFLFEYFSETQRNKGNFPGRFSGRQFSNSRSEMNVSTLELGDSALYLCASSFGGVDTGELFFGEGSRLTVL.

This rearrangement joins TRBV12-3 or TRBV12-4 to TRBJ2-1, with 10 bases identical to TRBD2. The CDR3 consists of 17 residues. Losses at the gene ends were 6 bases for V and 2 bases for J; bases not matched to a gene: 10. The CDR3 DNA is TGTGCCAGCAGCCCCACCCCCGGGACTAGCGCCTACAATGAGCAGTTCTTC. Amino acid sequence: CASSPTPGTSAYNEQFF.

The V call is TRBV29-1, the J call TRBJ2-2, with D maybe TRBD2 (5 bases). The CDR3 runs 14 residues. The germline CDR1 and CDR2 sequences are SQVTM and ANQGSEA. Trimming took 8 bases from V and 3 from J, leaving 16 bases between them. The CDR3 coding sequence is TGCAGCACGTTGGGCTACGGGGACACCGGGGAGCTGTTTTTT. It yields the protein CSTLGYGDTGELFF.

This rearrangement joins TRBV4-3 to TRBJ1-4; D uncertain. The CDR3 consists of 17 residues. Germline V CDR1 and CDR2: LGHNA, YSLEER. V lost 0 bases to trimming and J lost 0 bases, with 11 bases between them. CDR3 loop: CASSQELGIATNEKLFF. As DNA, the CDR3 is TGCGCCAGCAGCCAAGAGCTGGGGATCGCAACTAATGAAAAACTGTTTTTT.

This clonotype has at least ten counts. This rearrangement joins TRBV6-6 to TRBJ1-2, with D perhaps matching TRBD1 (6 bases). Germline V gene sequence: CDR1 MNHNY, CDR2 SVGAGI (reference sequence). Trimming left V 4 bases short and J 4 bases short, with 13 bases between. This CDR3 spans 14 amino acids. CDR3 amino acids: CASSSTGAGYGYTF. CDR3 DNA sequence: TGTGCCAGCAGTTCGACGGGGGCCGGCTATGGCTACACCTTC.

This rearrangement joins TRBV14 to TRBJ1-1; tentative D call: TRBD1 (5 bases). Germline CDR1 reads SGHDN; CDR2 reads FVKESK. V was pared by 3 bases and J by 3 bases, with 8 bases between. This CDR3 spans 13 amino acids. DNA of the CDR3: TGTGCCAGCAGCCAGGGGGAGGACACTGAAGCTTTCTTT. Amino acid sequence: CASSQGEDTEAFF.

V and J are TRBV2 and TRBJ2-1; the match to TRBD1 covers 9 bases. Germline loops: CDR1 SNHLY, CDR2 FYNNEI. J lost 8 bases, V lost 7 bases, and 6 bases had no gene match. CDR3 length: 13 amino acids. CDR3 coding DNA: TGTGCCAGCAATCAACAGGGGGCGCATGAGCAGTTCTTC. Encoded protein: CASNQQGAHEQFF. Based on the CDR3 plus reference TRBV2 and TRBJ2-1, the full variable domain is EPEVTQTPSHQVTQMGQEVILRCVPISNHLYFYWYRQILGQKVEFLVSFYNNEISEKSEIFDDQFSVERPDGSNFTLKIRSTKLEDSAMYFCASNQQGAHEQFFGPGTRLTVL.

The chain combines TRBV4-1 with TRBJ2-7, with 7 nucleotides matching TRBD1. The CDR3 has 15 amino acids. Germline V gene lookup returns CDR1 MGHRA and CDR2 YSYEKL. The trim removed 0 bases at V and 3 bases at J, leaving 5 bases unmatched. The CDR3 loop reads CASSQDLTGFYEQYF. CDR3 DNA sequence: TGCGCCAGCAGCCAAGACTTGACAGGGTTCTACGAGCAGTACTTC.

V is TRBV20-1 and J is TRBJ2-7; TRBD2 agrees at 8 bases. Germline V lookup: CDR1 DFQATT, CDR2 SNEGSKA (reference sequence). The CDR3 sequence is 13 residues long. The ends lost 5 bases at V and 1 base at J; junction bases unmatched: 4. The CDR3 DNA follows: TGCAGTGCTTCCGGACTAGCTTCCTACGAGCAGTACTTC. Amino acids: CSASGLASYEQYF.

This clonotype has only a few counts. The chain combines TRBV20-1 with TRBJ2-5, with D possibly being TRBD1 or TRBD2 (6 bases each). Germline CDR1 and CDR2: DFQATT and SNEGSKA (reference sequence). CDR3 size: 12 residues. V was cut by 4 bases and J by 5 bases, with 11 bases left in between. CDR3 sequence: CSAKWGAETQYF. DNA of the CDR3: TGCAGTGCTAAATGGGGGGCTGAGACCCAGTACTTC.

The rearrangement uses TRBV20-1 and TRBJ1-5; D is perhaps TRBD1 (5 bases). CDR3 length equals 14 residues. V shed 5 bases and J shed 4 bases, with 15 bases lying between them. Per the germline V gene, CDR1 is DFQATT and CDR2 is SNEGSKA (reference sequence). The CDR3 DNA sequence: TGCAGTGCTCGAACCGGCAGGGAGAATCAGCCCCAGCATTTT. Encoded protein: CSARTGRENQPQHF.

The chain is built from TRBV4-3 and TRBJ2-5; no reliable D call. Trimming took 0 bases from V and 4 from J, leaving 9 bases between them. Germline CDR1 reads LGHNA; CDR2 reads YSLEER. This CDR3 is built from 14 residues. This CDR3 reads CASSQDPTGETQYF. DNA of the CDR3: TGCGCCAGCAGCCAAGATCCCACGGGAGAGACCCAGTACTTC.

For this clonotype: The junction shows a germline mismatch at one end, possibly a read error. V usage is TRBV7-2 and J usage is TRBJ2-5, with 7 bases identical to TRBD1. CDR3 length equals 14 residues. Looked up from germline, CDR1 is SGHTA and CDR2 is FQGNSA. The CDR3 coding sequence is TGTGCCGGCAGCTACGACAGGGCGGCGAAGACCCAGTACTTC. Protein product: CAGSYDRAAKTQYF.

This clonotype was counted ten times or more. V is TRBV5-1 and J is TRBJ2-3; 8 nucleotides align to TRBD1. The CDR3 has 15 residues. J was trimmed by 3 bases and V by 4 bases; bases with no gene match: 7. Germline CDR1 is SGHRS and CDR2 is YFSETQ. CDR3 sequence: CASSPGQGGTDTQYF. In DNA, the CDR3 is TGCGCCAGCAGCCCCGGACAGGGAGGTACAGATACGCAGTATTTT.

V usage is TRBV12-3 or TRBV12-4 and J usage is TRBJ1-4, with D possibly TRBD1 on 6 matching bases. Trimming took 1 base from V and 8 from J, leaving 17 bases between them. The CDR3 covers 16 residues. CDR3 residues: CASSLDRPGVGEKLFF. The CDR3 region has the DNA TGTGCCAGCAGTTTAGATCGTCCAGGGGTAGGGGAAAAACTGTTTTTT.

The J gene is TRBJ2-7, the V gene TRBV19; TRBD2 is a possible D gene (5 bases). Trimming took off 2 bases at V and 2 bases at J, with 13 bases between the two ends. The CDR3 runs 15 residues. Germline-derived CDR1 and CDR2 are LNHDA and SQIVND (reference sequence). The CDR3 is CASSIRVSGTYEQYF. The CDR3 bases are TGTGCCAGTAGTATACGGGTCTCGGGGACCTACGAGCAGTACTTC. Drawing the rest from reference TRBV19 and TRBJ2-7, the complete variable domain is DGGITQSPKYLFRKEGQNVTLSCEQNLNHDAMYWYRQDPGQGLRLIYYSQIVNDFQKGDIAEGYSVSREKKESFPLTVTSAQKNPTAFYLCASSIRVSGTYEQYFGPGTRLTVT.

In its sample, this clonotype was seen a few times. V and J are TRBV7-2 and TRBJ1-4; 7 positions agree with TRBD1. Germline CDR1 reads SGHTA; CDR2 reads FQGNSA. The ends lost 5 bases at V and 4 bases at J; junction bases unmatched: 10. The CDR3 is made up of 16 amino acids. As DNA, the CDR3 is TGTGCCAGCAGCCCTAGCGCGGGACAGTTTAATGAAAAACTGTTTTTT. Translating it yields CASSPSAGQFNEKLFF.

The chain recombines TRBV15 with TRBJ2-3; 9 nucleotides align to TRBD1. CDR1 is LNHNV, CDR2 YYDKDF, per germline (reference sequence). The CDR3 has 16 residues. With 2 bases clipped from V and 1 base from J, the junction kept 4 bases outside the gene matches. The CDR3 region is CATSRFRDRGTDTQYF. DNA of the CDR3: TGTGCCACCAGCAGATTCCGGGACAGGGGCACAGATACGCAGTATTTT.

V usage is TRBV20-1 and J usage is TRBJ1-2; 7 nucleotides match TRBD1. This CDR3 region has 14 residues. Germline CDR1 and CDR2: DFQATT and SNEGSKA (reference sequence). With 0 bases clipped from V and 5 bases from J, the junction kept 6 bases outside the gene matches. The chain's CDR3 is CSARDGTVLYGYTF. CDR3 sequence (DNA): TGCAGTGCTAGAGATGGGACAGTCCTATATGGCTACACCTTC.

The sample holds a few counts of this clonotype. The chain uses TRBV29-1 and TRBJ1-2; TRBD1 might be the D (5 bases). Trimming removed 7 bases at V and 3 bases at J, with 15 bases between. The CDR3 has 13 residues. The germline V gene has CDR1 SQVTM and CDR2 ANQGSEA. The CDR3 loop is CSAGSGADYGYTF. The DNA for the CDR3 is TGCAGCGCTGGGAGCGGGGCTGACTATGGCTACACCTTC.

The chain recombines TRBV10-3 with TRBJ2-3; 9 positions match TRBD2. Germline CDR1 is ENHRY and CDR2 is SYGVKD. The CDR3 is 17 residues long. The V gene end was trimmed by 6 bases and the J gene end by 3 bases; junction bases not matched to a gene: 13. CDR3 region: CAIRTRGGAFLTDTQYF. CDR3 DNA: TGTGCCATCAGGACCCGCGGGGGGGCATTCTTAACAGATACGCAGTATTTT.

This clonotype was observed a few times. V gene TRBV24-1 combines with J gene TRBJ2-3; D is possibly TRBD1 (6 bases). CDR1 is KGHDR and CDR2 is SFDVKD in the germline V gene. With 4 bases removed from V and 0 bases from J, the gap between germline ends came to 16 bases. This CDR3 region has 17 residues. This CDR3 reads CATSDAQGTSSTDTQYF. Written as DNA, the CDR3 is TGTGCCACCAGTGACGCCCAGGGGACCTCTAGCACAGATACGCAGTATTTT.